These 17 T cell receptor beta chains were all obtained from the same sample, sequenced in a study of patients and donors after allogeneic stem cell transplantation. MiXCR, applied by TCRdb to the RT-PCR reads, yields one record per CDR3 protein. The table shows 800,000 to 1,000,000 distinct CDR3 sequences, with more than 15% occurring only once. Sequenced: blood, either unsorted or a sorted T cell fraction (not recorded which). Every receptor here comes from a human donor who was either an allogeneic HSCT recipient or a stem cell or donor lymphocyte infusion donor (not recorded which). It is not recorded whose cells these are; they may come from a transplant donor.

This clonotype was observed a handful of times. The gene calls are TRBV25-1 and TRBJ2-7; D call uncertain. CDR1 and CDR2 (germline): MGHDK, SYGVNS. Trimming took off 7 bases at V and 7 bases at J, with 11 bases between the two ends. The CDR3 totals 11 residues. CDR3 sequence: CASTVLGEQYF. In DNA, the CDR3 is TGTGCCAGCACTGTACTGGGGGAGCAGTACTTC.

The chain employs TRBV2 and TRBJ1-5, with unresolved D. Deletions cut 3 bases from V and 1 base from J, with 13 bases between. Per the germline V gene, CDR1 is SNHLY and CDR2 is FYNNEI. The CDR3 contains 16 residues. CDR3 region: CASSEWGKLSNQPQHF. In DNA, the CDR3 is TGTGCCAGCAGTGAGTGGGGTAAATTGAGCAATCAGCCCCAGCATTTT.

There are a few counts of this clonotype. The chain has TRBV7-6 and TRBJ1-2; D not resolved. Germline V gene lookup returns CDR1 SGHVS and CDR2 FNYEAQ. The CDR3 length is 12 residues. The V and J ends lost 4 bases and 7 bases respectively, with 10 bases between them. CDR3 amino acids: CASSSKGGGYTF. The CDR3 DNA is TGTGCCAGCAGCTCCAAAGGTGGTGGCTACACCTTC.

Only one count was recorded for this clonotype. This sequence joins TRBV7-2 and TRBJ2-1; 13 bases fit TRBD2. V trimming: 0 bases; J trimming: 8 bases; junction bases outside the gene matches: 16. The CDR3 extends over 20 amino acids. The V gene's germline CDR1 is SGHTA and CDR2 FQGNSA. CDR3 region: CASSLAQWGLAGKAPHEQFF. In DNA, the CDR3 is TGTGCCAGCAGCTTAGCGCAATGGGGACTAGCGGGGAAGGCCCCCCATGAGCAGTTCTTC. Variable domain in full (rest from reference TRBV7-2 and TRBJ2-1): GAGVSQSPSNKVTEKGKDVELRCDPISGHTALYWYRQSLGQGLEFLIYFQGNSAPDKSGLPSDRFSAERTGGSVSTLTIQRTQQEDSAVYLCASSLAQWGLAGKAPHEQFFGPGTRLTVL.

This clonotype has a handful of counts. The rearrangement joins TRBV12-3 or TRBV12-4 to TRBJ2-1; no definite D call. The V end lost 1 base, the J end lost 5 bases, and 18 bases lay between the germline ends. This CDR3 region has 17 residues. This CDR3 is CASSLDRGRPPDNEQFF. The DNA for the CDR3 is TGTGCCAGCAGTTTAGACAGAGGCAGACCTCCCGACAATGAGCAGTTCTTC.

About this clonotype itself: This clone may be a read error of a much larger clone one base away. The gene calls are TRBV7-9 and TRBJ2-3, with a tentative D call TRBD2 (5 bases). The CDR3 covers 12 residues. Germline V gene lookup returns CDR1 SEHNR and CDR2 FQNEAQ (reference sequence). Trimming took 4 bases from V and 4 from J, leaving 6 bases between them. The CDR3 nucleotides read TGTGCCAGCAGCTCAGCGGCAGATACGCAGTATTTT. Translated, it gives CASSSAADTQYF.

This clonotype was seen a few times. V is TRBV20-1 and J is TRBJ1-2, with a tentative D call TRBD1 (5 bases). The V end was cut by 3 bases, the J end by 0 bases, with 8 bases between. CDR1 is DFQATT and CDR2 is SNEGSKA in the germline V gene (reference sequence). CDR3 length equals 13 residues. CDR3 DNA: TGCAGTGCTAGTAGGGGAGCTAACTATGGCTACACCTTC. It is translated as CSASRGANYGYTF.

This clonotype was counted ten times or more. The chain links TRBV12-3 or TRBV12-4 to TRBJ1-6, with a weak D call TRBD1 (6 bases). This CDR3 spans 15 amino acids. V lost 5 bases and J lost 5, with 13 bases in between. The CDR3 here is CASSPRGGNNSPLHF. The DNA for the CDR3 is TGTGCCAGCAGTCCCCGAGGGGGAAATAATTCACCCCTCCACTTT.

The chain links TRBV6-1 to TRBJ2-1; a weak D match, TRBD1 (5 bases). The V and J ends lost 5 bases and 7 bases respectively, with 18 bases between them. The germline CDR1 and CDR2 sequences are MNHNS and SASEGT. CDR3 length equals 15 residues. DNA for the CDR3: TGTGCCAGCAGTCCCTTCGTAGGGGCAGGGAATGAGCAGTTCTTC. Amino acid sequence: CASSPFVGAGNEQFF.

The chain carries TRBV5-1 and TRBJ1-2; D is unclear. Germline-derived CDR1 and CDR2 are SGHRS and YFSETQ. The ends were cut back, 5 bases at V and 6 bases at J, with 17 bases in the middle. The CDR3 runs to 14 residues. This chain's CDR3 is CASRNELLMDGYTF. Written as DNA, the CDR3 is TGCGCCAGCAGGAACGAGTTACTCATGGATGGCTACACCTTC.

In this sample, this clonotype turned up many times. The CDR3 spells CASSPGQTNTEAFF. The CDR3 region has the DNA TGTGCCAGCAGTCCGGGACAGACGAACACTGAAGCTTTCTTT. This chain joins TRBV12-3 or TRBV12-4 and TRBJ1-1; 7 nucleotides agree with TRBD1. The V segment lost 5 bases and the J segment 1 base; nucleotides outside the gene matches: 4. CDR3 length: 14 residues.

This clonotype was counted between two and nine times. The CDR3 protein is CSVEAPGLAGGPHTGELFF. CDR3 in DNA: TGCAGCGTTGAAGCTCCGGGACTAGCGGGAGGGCCCCACACCGGGGAGCTGTTTTTT. The V gene is TRBV29-1, the J gene TRBJ2-2; 16 bases match TRBD2. Germline trimming cut 1 base from V and 3 bases from J; bases unmatched to any gene: 8. CDR3 length: 19 amino acids. Germline CDR1 is SQVTM and CDR2 is ANQGSEA.

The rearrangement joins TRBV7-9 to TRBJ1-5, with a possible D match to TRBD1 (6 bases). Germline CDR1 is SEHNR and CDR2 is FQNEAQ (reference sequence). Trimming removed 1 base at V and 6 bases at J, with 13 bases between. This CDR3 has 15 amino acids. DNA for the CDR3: TGTGCCAGCAGCTTAGGGGACACGGGGGGTCAGCCCCAGCATTTT. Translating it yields CASSLGDTGGQPQHF.

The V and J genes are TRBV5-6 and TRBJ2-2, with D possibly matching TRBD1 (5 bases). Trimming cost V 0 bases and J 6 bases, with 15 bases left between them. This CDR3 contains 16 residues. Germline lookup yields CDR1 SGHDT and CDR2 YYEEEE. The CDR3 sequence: CASSLVSGSVPGELFF. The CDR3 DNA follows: TGTGCCAGCAGCTTGGTGTCAGGGTCGGTTCCCGGGGAGCTGTTTTTT.

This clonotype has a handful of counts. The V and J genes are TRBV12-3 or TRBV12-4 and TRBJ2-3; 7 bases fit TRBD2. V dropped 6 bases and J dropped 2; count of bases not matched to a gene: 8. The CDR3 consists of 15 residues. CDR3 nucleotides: TGTGCCAGCAGGGGGGGGACTCCGAACACAGATACGCAGTATTTT. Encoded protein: CASRGGTPNTDTQYF.

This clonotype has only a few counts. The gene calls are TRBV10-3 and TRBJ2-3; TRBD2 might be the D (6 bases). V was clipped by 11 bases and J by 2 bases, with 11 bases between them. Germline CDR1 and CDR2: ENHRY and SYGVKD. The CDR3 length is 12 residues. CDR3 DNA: TGTGCCTCAGGCGGGGACACAGATACGCAGTATTTT. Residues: CASGGDTDTQYF.

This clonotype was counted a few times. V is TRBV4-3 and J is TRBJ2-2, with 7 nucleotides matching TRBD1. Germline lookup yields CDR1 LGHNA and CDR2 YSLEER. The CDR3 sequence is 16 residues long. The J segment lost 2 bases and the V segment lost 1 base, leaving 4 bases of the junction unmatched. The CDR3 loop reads CASSQVGQPNTGELFF. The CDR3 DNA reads TGCGCCAGCAGCCAAGTGGGACAGCCCAACACCGGGGAGCTGTTTTTT.